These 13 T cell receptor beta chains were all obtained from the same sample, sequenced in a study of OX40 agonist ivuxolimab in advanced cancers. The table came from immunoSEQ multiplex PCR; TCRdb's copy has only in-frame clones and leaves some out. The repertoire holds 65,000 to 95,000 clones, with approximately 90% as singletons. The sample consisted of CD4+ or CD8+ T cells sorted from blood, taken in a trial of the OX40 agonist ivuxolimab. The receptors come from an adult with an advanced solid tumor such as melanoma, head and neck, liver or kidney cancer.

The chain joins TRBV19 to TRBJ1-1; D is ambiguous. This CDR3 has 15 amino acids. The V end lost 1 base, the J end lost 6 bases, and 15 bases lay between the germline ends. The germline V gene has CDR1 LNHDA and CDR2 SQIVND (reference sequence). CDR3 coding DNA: TGTGCCAGTAGTATAGTGCCGGCGATAGGCGCTGAAGCTTTCTTT. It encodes CASSIVPAIGAEAFF.

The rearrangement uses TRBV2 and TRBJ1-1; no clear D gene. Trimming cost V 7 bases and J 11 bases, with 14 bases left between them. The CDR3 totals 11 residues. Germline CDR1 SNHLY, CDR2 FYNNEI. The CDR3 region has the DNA TGTGCCAGCACTAGGGCGGCGGCGGCTTTCTTT. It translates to CASTRAAAAFF.

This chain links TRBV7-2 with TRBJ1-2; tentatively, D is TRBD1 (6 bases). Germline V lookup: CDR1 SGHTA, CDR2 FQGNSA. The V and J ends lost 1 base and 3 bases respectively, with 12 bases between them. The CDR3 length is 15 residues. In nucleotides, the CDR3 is TGTGCCAGCAGCTTAGACAGGGCGAGGGACTATGGCTACACCTTC. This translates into CASSLDRARDYGYTF.

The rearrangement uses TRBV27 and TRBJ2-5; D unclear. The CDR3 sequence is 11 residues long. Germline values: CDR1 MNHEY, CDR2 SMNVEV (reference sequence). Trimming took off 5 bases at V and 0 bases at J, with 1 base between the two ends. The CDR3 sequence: CASSHQETQYF. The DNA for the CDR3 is TGTGCCAGCAGTCACCAAGAGACCCAGTACTTC.

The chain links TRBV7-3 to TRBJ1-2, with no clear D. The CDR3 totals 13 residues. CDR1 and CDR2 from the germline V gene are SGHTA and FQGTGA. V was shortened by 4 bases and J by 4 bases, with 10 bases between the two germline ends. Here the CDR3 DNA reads TGTGCCAGCAGCTCCGGACCGACCTATGGCTACACCTTC. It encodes CASSSGPTYGYTF.

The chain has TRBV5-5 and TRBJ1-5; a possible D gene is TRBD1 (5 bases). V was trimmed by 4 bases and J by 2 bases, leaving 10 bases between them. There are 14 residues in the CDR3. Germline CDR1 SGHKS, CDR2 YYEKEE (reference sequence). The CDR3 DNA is TGTGCCAGCAGCCTCGGGGGGGGCAATCAGCCCCAGCATTTT. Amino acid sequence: CASSLGGGNQPQHF.

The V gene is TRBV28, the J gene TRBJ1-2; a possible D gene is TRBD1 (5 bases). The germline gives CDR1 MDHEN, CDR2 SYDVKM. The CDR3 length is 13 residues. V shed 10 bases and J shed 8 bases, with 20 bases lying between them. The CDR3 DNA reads TGTGCCATCAATGCGGGGGATGTAGGCGGCTACACCTTC. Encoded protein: CAINAGDVGGYTF.

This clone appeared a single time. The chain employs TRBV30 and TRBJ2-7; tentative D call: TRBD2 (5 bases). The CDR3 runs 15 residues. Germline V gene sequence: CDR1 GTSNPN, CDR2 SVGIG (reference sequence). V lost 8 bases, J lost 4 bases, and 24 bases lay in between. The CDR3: CAGTSSGNSEYEQYF. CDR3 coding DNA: TGTGCCGGAACCTCTTCGGGAAATTCAGAATACGAGCAGTACTTC.

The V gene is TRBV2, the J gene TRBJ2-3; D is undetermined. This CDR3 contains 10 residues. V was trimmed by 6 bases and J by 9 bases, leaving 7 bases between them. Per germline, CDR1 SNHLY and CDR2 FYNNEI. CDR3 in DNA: TGTGCCAGCAGCCAGAGGACGCAGTATTTT. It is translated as CASSQRTQYF.

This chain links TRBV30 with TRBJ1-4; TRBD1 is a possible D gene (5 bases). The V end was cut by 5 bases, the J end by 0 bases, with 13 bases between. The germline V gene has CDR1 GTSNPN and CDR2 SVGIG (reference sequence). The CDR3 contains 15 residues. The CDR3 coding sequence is TGTGCCTGGGGGGGTGGCTCCTCAACTAATGAAAAACTGTTTTTT. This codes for CAWGGGSSTNEKLFF.

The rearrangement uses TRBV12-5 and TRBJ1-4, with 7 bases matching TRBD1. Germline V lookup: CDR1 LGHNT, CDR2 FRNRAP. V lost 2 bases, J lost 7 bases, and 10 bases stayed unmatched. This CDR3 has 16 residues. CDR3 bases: TGTGCTAGTGGTTTGATTACTCAGGGGGTTGGTGAAAAACTGTTTTTT. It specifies CASGLITQGVGEKLFF.

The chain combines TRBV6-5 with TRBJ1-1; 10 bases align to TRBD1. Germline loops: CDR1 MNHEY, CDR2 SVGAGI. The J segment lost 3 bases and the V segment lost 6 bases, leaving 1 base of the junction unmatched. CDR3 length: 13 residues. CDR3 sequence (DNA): TGTGCCAGCAGGGACAGGGGGGACACTGAAGCTTTCTTT. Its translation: CASRDRGDTEAFF.

The CDR3 DNA sequence: TGTGCCTGGGGACTAGCGGGAGGGCTTCAGTACTTC. Its protein is CAWGLAGGLQYF. The rearrangement links TRBV30 to TRBJ2-5; the match to TRBD2 covers 15 bases. V trimming: 5 bases; J trimming: 11 bases; junction bases outside the gene matches: 3. Per the germline V gene, CDR1 is GTSNPN and CDR2 is SVGIG (reference sequence). The CDR3 loop spans 12 amino acids.